The 23 T cell receptor gamma chains below were found in one sample sequenced in a study of Vδ1+ human thymocytes. Study results and caveats: Thymic TRG and TRD repertoires appeared highly polyclonal, with Gaussian CDR3 length distributions.

Sequences come from RNA converted to cDNA by reverse transcription. Pooled V-gene forward primers with one constant-region reverse primer generated the CDR3 amplicons by multiplex PCR. TCRdb repeated clone calling on the multiplex PCR reads with CATT. The data contain some 9,000 gamma-chain clones, less than 60% of them singletons. Their recognized antigens are unknown. Sequenced: Vdelta1+ gamma-delta thymocytes from the thymus. This sample's subset: FACS-sorted CD3+ TCRalphabeta- TCRVdelta1+ TCRVdelta2- thymocytes. These receptors all stem from a girl less than two years old who had congenital heart surgery.

This clone showed up just a few times. This chain connects TRGV9 to TRGJ1 or TRGJ2. Germline loops: CDR1 GITISATS, CDR2 ISYDGTV (reference sequence). The CDR3 has 10 amino acids. V trimming: 3 bases; J trimming: 10 bases; junction bases outside the gene matches: 3. In DNA form, the CDR3 reads TGTGCCTTGTGGGAGAACAAGAAACTCTTT. Its protein product is CALWENKKLF.

V and J are TRGV3 and TRGJP2. No J gene was available from TCRdb, and it was assigned here by a germline match of the DNA. CDR1 and CDR2 (germline): VTNTFY, YDVSTARD (reference sequence). The J segment lost 2 bases and the V segment lost 0 bases, leaving 9 bases of the junction unmatched. The CDR3 length is 17 residues. The CDR3 DNA reads TGTGCCACCTGGGACAGGCCTGGGGTAAGTAGTGATTGGATCAAGACGTTT. Protein sequence: CATWDRPGVSSDWIKTF.

V gene TRGV8 combines with J gene TRGJ1 or TRGJ2. TCRdb carries no J gene annotation; the J gene was assigned here by matching the DNA with germline. Germline V gives CDR1 VENAVY, CDR2 YDSYNSRV. V trimming: 4 bases; J trimming: 12 bases; junction bases outside the gene matches: 9. The CDR3 is 11 residues long. As DNA, the CDR3 is TGTGCCACCTGGGACCGAGTGGGGAAACTCTTT. This sequence encodes CATWDRVGKLF.

In this sample, this clone turned up once. The chain employs TRGV4 and TRGJP2. TCRdb does not report a J gene; here it was assigned by matching the DNA to germline references. The V gene end was trimmed by 0 bases and the J gene end by 3 bases; junction bases not matched to a gene: 4. The germline CDR1 and CDR2 sequences are EGSTGY and YDSYTSSV. The CDR3 length is 15 residues. CDR3 bases: TGTGCCACCTGGGATGGGGGGGGTAGTGATTGGATCAAGACGTTT. Translating it yields CATWDGGGSDWIKTF.

This clone was found a few times. The sample holds other DNA sequences that translate to the same CDR3. V usage is TRGV4 and J usage is TRGJ1 or TRGJ2. CDR1 is EGSTGY, CDR2 YDSYTSSV, per germline. The trim removed 1 base at V and 4 bases at J, leaving 1 base unmatched. The length of the CDR3 is 12 residues. CDR3 protein: CATWDGYYKKLF. The CDR3 nucleotides read TGTGCCACCTGGGATGGCTATTATAAGAAACTCTTT.

In this sample, this clone turned up a few times. This sequence joins TRGV3 and TRGJ1 or TRGJ2. Germline V gene lookup returns CDR1 VTNTFY and CDR2 YDVSTARD (reference sequence). Trimming removed 0 bases from V and 10 bases from J; junction bases left unmatched: 6. The CDR3 consists of 12 residues. CDR3 residues: CATWDRRKKKLF. The CDR3 DNA reads as TGTGCCACCTGGGACAGGCGAAAAAAGAAACTCTTT.

Regarding this clone: The sample holds other DNA sequences that translate to the same CDR3. The chain links TRGV2 to TRGJ1 or TRGJ2. TCRdb lists no J gene, so it was determined here by aligning the DNA to germline. V lost 0 bases to trimming and J lost 7 bases; unmatched junction nucleotides: 6. CDR1 and CDR2 from the germline V gene are EGSNGY and YDSYNSKV. The CDR3 is 13 amino acids. For the CDR3, the DNA is TGTGCCACCTGGGACGGGCCTTGCTATAAGAAACTCTTT. As protein: CATWDGPCYKKLF.

The chain is built from TRGV5 and TRGJ1 or TRGJ2. TCRdb carries no J gene annotation; the J gene was assigned here by matching the DNA with germline. The V segment lost 0 bases and the J segment 12 bases; nucleotides outside the gene matches: 14. The CDR3 covers 14 residues. Germline CDR1 is VINAFY and CDR2 is YDVSNSKD. The chain's CDR3 is CATWDRRLRGGKLF. In DNA, the CDR3 is TGTGCCACCTGGGACAGGCGCCTTCGGGGGGGGAAACTCTTT.

J is TRGJP1 and V is TRGV8. Since TCRdb gives no J gene, matching the DNA to germline was used here to assign it. Looked up from germline, CDR1 is VENAVY and CDR2 is YDSYNSRV. This CDR3 spans 15 amino acids. The ends lost 0 bases at V and 3 bases at J; junction bases unmatched: 4. CDR3 loop: CATWDRMATGWFKIF. The CDR3 DNA reads as TGTGCCACCTGGGATAGGATGGCCACTGGTTGGTTCAAGATATTT.

The rearrangement joins TRGV5 to TRGJ1 or TRGJ2. No J gene is reported in TCRdb; it was inferred here by comparing the DNA with germline. The ends lost 0 bases at V and 12 bases at J; junction bases unmatched: 5. CDR1 VINAFY and CDR2 YDVSNSKD come from the germline V gene. CDR3 size: 11 residues. CDR3 amino acids: CATWDRHGKLF. The DNA for the CDR3 is TGTGCCACCTGGGACAGGCATGGGAAACTCTTT.

This chain links TRGV9 with TRGJ1 or TRGJ2. The J gene comes from matching the DNA to germline here; TCRdb lacks it. Germline CDR1 GITISATS, CDR2 ISYDGTV (reference sequence). J lost 3 bases, V lost 1 base, and 6 bases had no gene match. This CDR3 is built from 14 residues. CDR3 sequence (DNA): TGTGCCTTGTGGGAGGTCAATCCTTATTATAAGAAACTCTTT. It translates to CALWEVNPYYKKLF.

The table lists this clone with a count of one. The rearrangement links TRGV4 to TRGJ1 or TRGJ2. TCRdb supplies no J gene; here it was assigned by aligning the nucleotide sequence to germline. From germline, CDR1 is EGSTGY and CDR2 YDSYTSSV. The CDR3 extends over 14 amino acids. The trim removed 0 bases at V and 7 bases at J, leaving 9 bases unmatched. CDR3 bases: TGTGCCACCTGGGATGGGCCGTGGTGGTATAAGAAACTCTTT. The encoded protein is CATWDGPWWYKKLF.

With regard to this clone: Other nucleotide sequences from this sample produce the same CDR3. V is TRGV9 and J is TRGJ1 or TRGJ2. CDR3 length: 11 residues. From germline, CDR1 is GITISATS and CDR2 ISYDGTV (reference sequence). The ends lost 2 bases at V and 10 bases at J; junction bases unmatched: 5. This CDR3 reads CALWEGGKKLF. The DNA for the CDR3 is TGTGCCTTGTGGGAGGGCGGGAAGAAACTCTTT.

The genes are TRGV3 and TRGJ1 or TRGJ2. TCRdb offers no J gene call, so here the DNA was matched to germline to obtain one. V shed 1 base and J 2 bases; nucleotides not matched to a gene: 5. There are 14 residues in the CDR3. The germline V gene has CDR1 VTNTFY and CDR2 YDVSTARD (reference sequence). The CDR3 sequence is CATWDSADYYKKLF. For the CDR3, the DNA is TGTGCCACCTGGGACAGTGCCGATTATTATAAGAAACTCTTT.

The rearrangement joins TRGV8 to TRGJ1 or TRGJ2. TCRdb supplies no J gene; here it was assigned by aligning the nucleotide sequence to germline. The junction had 5 bases not matched to a gene; V was cut back by 5 bases and J by 1 base. The germline gives CDR1 VENAVY, CDR2 YDSYNSRV. The CDR3 consists of 13 residues. DNA of the CDR3: TGTGCCACCTGGGTCTTCAATTATTATAAGAAACTCTTT. Protein sequence: CATWVFNYYKKLF.

As for this clone: The sample carries other DNA sequences with the same CDR3. V is TRGV3 and J is TRGJ1 or TRGJ2. The CDR3 length is 13 residues. The V segment lost 3 bases and the J segment 4 bases; nucleotides outside the gene matches: 6. The germline V gene encodes CDR1 VTNTFY and CDR2 YDVSTARD (reference sequence). CDR3 in DNA: TGTGCCACCTGGGACGGCCCATATTATAAGAAACTCTTT. Protein product: CATWDGPYYKKLF.

The chain couples TRGV8 to TRGJP1. Since TCRdb gives no J gene, matching the DNA to germline was used here to assign it. This CDR3 has 16 amino acids. Germline V gives CDR1 VENAVY, CDR2 YDSYNSRV. V was pared by 3 bases and J by 0 bases, with 7 bases of the junction left unmatched. DNA for the CDR3: TGTGCCACCTGGGATTGGGAGGATACCACTGGTTGGTTCAAGATATTT. Its translation is CATWDWEDTTGWFKIF.

The rearrangement links TRGV4 to TRGJ1 or TRGJ2. Losses at the gene ends were 0 bases for V and 4 bases for J; bases not matched to a gene: 6. The length of the CDR3 is 14 residues. Germline assignment: CDR1 EGSTGY and CDR2 YDSYTSSV. CDR3 nucleotide sequence: TGTGCCACCTGGGATGGGCCGTTGTATTATAAGAAACTCTTT. Its translation: CATWDGPLYYKKLF.

Remarks on this clone: This sample also contains other DNA sequences that code for the same CDR3. The chain combines TRGV2 with TRGJP2. TCRdb supplies no J gene; here it was assigned by aligning the nucleotide sequence to germline. The CDR3 sequence is 14 residues long. Germline V gene sequence: CDR1 EGSNGY, CDR2 YDSYNSKV. V was pared by 0 bases and J by 6 bases, with 4 bases of the junction left unmatched. Here the CDR3 DNA reads TGTGCCACCTGGGACGGGAGGGGTGATTGGATCAAGACGTTT. Residues: CATWDGRGDWIKTF.

The chain uses TRGV3 and TRGJ1 or TRGJ2. TCRdb records no J gene; here it was assigned by comparing the DNA to germline. Germline V gene sequence: CDR1 VTNTFY, CDR2 YDVSTARD (reference sequence). V was clipped by 1 base and J by 7 bases; unmatched bases: 7. CDR3 length: 13 residues. CDR3: CATWDSPGYKKLF. CDR3 coding DNA: TGTGCCACCTGGGACAGCCCGGGGTATAAGAAACTCTTT.

This sequence joins TRGV8 and TRGJP1. TCRdb carries no J gene annotation; the J gene was assigned here by matching the DNA with germline. Germline CDR1 and CDR2: VENAVY and YDSYNSRV. With V trimmed by 3 bases and J by 3 bases, 10 bases remained unmatched. The CDR3 extends over 16 amino acids. CDR3 region: CATWDGSLATGWFKIF. CDR3 DNA sequence: TGTGCCACCTGGGATGGAAGTCTGGCCACTGGTTGGTTCAAGATATTT.

J is TRGJP2 and V is TRGV9. TCRdb is silent on the J gene; assignment here came from matching the DNA to germline. Looked up from germline, CDR1 is GITISATS and CDR2 is ISYDGTV (reference sequence). The V segment lost 0 bases and the J segment 3 bases; nucleotides outside the gene matches: 7. This CDR3 has 16 residues. In DNA, the CDR3 is TGTGCCTTGTGGGAGGTGCTGGCTGGTAGTGATTGGATCAAGACGTTT. Protein sequence: CALWEVLAGSDWIKTF.

The V and J genes are TRGV8 and TRGJ1 or TRGJ2. The trim removed 1 base at V and 5 bases at J, leaving 5 bases unmatched. Germline V gene data show CDR1 as VENAVY and CDR2 as YDSYNSRV. CDR3 length: 13 amino acids. CDR3 in amino acids: CATWDRSNYKKLF. DNA of the CDR3: TGTGCCACCTGGGATAGAAGTAATTATAAGAAACTCTTT.